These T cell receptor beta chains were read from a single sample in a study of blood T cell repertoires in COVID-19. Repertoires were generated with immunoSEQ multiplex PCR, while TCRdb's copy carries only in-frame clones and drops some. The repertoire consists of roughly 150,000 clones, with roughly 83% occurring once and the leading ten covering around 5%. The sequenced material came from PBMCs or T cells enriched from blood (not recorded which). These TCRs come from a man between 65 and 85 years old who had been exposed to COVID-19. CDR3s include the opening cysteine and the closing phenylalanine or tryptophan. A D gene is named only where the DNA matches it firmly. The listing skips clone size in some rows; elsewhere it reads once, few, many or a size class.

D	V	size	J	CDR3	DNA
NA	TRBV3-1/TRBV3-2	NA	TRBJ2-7	CASSHYRTHPYEQYF	TGTGCCAGCAGCCATTACCGGACACACCCCTACGAGCAGTACTTC
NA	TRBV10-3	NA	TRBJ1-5	CAISSNGGIFNQPQHF	TGTGCCATCAGTTCCAATGGGGGCATTTTCAATCAGCCCCAGCATTTT
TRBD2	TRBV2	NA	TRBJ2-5	CASSSKGLDGGETQYF	TGTGCCAGCAGTTCCAAGGGACTAGACGGGGGCGAGACCCAGTACTTC
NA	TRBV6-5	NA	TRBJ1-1	CASRPGQVNTEAFF	TGTGCCAGCAGACCCGGACAAGTGAACACTGAAGCTTTCTTT
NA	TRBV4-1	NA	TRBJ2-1	CASSSSLAATYNEQFF	TGCGCCAGCAGCTCTTCACTAGCTGCAACCTACAATGAGCAGTTCTTC
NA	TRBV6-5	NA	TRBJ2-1	CASRASYNEQFF	TGTGCCAGCCGCGCATCCTACAATGAGCAGTTCTTC
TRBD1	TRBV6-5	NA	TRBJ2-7	CASTHDRTGPYEQYF	TGTGCCAGCACTCACGACCGGACAGGACCTTACGAGCAGTACTTC
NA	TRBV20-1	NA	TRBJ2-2	CSASATPNTGELFF	TGCAGTGCTAGTGCAACTCCGAACACCGGGGAGCTGTTTTTT
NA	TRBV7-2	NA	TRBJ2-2	CASTVGANTGELFF	TGTGCCAGCACCGTTGGAGCGAACACCGGGGAGCTGTTTTTT
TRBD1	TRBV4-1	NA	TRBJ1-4	CASSQMGQGGEKLFF	TGCGCCAGCAGCCAGATGGGACAGGGCGGTGAAAAACTGTTTTTT
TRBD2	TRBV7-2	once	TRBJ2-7	CASSLSGRAYEQYF	TGTGCCAGCAGCTTAAGCGGGAGGGCCTACGAGCAGTACTTC
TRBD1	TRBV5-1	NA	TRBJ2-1	CASSLRGPIDEQFF	TGCGCCAGCAGCTTGAGGGGGCCTATCGATGAGCAGTTCTTC
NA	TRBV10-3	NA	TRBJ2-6	CALQTGPNSGANVLTF	TGTGCCTTACAGACAGGACCAAACTCTGGGGCCAACGTCCTGACTTTC
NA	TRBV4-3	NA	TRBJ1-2	CASSQDIIAGDLGYTF	TGCGCCAGCAGCCAAGATATAATAGCCGGGGATTTGGGCTACACCTTC
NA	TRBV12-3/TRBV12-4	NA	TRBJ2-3	CASSFPPPDTQYF	TGTGCCAGCAGTTTTCCCCCTCCAGATACGCAGTATTTT
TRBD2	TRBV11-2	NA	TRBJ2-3	CASSARGDPTDTQYF	TGTGCCAGCAGCGCGCGGGGGGACCCCACAGATACGCAGTATTTT
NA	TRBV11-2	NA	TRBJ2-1	CASSTRGLGSYNEQFF	TGTGCCAGCAGCACACGAGGGTTAGGCTCCTACAATGAGCAGTTCTTC
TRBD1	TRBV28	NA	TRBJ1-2	CASSSPQGAGGYTF	TGTGCCAGCAGTTCGCCACAGGGGGCGGGAGGCTACACCTTC
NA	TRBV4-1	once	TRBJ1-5	CASSQGQQRGNQPQHF	TGCGCCAGCAGCCAAGGGCAACAGCGGGGCAATCAGCCCCAGCATTTT
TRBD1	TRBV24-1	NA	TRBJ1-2	CATSDPRTGASDYTF	TGTGCCACCAGTGATCCCAGGACAGGGGCAAGCGACTACACCTTC
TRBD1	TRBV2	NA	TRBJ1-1	CASRGQMNTEAFF	TGTGCCAGCAGGGGACAGATGAACACTGAAGCTTTCTTT
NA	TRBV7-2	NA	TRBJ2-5	CASSFWVGETQYF	TGTGCCAGCAGCTTTTGGGTGGGCGAGACCCAGTACTTC
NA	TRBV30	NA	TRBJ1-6	CAWELSRGSPLHF	TGTGCCTGGGAACTCTCACGCGGTTCACCCCTCCACTTT
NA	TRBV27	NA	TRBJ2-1	CASMDSQNEQFF	TGTGCCAGCATGGACTCCCAAAATGAGCAGTTCTTC
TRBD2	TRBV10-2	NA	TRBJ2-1	CASTELAGVTYNEQFF	TGCGCCAGCACAGAACTAGCGGGGGTGACCTACAATGAGCAGTTCTTC
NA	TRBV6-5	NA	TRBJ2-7	CASNGGVYEQYF	TGTGCCAGCAATGGAGGAGTTTACGAGCAGTACTTC
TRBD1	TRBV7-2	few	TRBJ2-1	CASSWRTGNNNEQFF	TGTGCCAGCAGCTGGCGGACAGGGAACAACAATGAGCAGTTCTTC
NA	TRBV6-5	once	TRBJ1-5	CASRPGTYQPQHF	TGTGCCAGCAGACCCGGGACTTATCAGCCCCAGCATTTT
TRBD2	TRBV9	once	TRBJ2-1	CASSGTTSGMGEQFF	TGTGCCAGCAGCGGGACGACTAGCGGGATGGGTGAGCAGTTCTTC
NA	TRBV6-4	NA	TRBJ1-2	CASEGREIHGYTF	TGTGCCAGCGAGGGTCGGGAAATCCATGGCTACACCTTC
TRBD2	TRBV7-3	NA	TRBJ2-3	CASSFGSGADTQYF	TGTGCCAGCAGCTTTGGTAGCGGGGCAGATACGCAGTATTTT
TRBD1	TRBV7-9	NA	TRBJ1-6	CASSPSTGEGSPLHF	TGTGCCAGCAGCCCCTCGACAGGGGAGGGCTCACCCCTCCACTTT
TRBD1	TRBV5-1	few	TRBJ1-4	CASSDQGARGEKLFF	TGCGCCAGCAGCGACCAGGGGGCGCGGGGTGAAAAACTGTTTTTT
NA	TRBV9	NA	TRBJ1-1	CASSVEGGYTEAFF	TGTGCCAGCAGCGTAGAAGGGGGTTACACTGAAGCTTTCTTT
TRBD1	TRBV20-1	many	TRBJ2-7	CSASAVATGGEDEQYF	TGCAGTGCTAGTGCCGTGGCGACAGGGGGGGAGGACGAGCAGTACTTC
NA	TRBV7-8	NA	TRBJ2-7	CASSHSSYEQYF	TGTGCCAGCAGCCACAGCTCCTACGAGCAGTACTTC
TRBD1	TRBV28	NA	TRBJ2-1	CASSSGTGDNEQFF	TGTGCCAGCAGTTCCGGGACAGGGGACAATGAGCAGTTCTTC